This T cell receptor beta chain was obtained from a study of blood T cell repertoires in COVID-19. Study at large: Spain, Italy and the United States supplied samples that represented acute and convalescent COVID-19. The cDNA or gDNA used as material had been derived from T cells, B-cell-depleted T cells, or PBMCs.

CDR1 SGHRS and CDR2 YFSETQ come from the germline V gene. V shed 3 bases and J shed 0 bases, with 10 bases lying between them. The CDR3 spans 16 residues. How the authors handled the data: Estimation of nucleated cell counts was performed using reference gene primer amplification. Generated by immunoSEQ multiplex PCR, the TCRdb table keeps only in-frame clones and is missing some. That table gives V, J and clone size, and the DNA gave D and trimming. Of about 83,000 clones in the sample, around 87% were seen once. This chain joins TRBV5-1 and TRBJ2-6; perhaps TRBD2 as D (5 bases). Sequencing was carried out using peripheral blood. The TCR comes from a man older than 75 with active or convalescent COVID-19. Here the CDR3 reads CASSSGLSSGANVLTF. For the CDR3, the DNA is TGCGCCAGCAGCTCTGGACTTTCCTCTGGGGCCAACGTCCTGACTTTC.